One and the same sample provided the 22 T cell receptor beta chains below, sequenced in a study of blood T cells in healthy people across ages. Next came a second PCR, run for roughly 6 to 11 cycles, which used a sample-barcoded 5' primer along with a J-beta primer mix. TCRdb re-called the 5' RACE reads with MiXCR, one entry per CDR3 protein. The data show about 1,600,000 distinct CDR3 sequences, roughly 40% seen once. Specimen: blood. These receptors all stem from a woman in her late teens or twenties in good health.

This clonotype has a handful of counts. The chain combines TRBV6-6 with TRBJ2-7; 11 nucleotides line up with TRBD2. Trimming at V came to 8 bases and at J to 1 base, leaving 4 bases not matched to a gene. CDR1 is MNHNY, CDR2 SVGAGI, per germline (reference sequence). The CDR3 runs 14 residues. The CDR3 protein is CASVAGGGSYEQYF. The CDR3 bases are TGTGCCAGCGTAGCGGGAGGGGGTTCCTACGAGCAGTACTTC.

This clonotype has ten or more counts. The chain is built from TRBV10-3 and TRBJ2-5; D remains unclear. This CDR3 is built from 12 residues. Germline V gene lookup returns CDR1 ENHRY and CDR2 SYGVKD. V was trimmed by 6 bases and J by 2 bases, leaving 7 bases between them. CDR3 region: CAISPDQETQYF. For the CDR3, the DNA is TGTGCCATCAGCCCTGATCAAGAGACCCAGTACTTC.

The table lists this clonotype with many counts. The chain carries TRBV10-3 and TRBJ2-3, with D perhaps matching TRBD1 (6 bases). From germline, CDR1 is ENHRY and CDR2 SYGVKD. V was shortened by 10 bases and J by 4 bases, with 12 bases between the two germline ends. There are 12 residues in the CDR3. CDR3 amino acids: CATFTGSDTQYF. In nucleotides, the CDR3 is TGTGCCACCTTCACAGGGTCAGATACGCAGTATTTT.

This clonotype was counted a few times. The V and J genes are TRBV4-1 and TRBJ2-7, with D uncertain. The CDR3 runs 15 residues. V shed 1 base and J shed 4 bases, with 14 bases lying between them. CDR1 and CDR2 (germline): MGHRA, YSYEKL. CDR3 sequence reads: CASSQGLGSGYEQYF. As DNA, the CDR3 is TGCGCCAGCAGCCAAGGGTTGGGGTCAGGATACGAGCAGTACTTC.

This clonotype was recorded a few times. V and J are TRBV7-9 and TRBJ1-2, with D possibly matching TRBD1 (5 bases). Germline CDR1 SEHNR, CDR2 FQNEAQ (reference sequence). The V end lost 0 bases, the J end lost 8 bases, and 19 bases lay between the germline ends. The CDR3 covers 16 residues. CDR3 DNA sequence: TGTGCCAGCAGCTTAGCCTTGCGGGGCGTCGGAGAAGGCTACACCTTC. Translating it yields CASSLALRGVGEGYTF. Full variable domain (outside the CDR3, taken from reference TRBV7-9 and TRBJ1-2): DTGVSQNPRHKITKRGQNVTFRCDPISEHNRLYWYRQTLGQGPEFLTYFQNEAQLEKSRLLSDRFSAERPKGSFSTLEIQRTEQGDSAMYLCASSLALRGVGEGYTFGSGTRLTVV.

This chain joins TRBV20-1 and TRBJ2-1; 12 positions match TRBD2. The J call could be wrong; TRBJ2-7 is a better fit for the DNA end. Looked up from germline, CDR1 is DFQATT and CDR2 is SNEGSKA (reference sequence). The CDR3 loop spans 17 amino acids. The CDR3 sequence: CSARVASGRAAYNEQYF. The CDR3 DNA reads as TGCAGTGCTAGAGTGGCTAGCGGGAGGGCCGCCTACAATGAGCAGTACTTC.

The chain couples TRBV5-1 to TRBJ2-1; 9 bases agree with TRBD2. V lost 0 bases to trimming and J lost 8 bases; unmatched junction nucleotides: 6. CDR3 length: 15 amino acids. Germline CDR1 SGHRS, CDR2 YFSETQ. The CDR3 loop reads CASSLGLAVGDEQFF. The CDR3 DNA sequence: TGCGCCAGCAGCTTGGGACTAGCGGTGGGGGATGAGCAGTTCTTC.

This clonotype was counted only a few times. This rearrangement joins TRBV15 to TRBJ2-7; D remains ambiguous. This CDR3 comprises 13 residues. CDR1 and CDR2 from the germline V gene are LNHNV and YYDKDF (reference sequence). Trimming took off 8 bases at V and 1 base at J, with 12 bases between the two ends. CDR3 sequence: CATLGEPSYEQYF. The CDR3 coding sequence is TGTGCCACCCTGGGTGAACCGTCCTACGAGCAGTACTTC. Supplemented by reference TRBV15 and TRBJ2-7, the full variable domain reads DAMVIQNPRYQVTQFGKPVTLSCSQTLNHNVMYWYQQKSSQAPKLLFHYYDKDFNNEADTPDNFQSRRPNTSFCFLDIRSPGLGDTAMYLCATLGEPSYEQYFGPGTRLTVT.

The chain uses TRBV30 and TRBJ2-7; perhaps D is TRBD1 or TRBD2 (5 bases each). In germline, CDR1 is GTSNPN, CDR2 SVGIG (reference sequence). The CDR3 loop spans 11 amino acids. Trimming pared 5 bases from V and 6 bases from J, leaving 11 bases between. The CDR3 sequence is CAWGHGVEQYF. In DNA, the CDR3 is TGTGCCTGGGGACACGGGGTCGAGCAGTACTTC.

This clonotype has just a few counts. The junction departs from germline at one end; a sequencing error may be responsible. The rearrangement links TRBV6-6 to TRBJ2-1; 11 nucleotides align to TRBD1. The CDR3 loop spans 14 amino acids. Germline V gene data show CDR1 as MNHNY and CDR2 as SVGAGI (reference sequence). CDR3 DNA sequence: TGTGCCAGCAGCCGGGACAGGGGGACCGGTGAGAAGTTCTTC. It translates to CASSRDRGTGEKFF.

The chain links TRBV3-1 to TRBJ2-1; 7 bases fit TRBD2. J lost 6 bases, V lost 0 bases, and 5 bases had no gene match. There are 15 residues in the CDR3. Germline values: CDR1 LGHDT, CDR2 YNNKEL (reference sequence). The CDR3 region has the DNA TGTGCCAGCAGCCAAGAAAACTTAGCGGGCAATGAGCAGTTCTTC. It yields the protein CASSQENLAGNEQFF.

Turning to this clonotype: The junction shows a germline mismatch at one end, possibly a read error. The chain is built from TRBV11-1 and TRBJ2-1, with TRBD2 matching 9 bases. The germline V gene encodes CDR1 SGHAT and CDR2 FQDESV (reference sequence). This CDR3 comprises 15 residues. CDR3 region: CAGSYELAGNNEQFF. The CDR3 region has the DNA TGTGCCGGCAGCTATGAACTAGCGGGTAACAATGAGCAGTTCTTC.

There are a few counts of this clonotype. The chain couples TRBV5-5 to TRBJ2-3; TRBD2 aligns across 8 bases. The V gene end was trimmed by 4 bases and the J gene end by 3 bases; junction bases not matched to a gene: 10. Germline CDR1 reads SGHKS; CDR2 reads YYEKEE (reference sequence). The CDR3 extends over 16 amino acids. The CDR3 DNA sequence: TGTGCCAGCAGCGGGCGGTGGAGCGGGAGTACAGATACGCAGTATTTT. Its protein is CASSGRWSGSTDTQYF.

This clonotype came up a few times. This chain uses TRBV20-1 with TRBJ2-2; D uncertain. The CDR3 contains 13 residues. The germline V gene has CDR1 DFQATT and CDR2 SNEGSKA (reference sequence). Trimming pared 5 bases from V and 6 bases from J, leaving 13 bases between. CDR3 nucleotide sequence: TGCAGTGCTCGGCCGACCAGTTCCGGGGAGCTGTTTTTT. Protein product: CSARPTSSGELFF.

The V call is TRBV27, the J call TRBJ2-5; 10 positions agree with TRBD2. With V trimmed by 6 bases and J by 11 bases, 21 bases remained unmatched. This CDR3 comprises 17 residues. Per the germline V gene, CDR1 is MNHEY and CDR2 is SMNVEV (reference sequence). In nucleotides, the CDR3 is TGTGCCAGCAGCCTAAACATAGCGGGAGCGGGGGGGAATGAGCAGTACTTC. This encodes CASSLNIAGAGGNEQYF.

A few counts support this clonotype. CDR3 nucleotide sequence: TGTGCCAGCAGTTCCAAAACGACTAGCGGGGATGAGCAGTTCTTC. Residues: CASSSKTTSGDEQFF. This sequence joins TRBV6-5 and TRBJ2-1, with 11 bases lining up with TRBD2. This CDR3 contains 15 residues. Germline-derived CDR1 and CDR2 are MNHEY and SVGAGI. Trimming removed 4 bases from V and 8 bases from J; junction bases left unmatched: 7.

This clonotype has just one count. This chain's CDR3 is CASSLSNGLFYGYTF. The CDR3 nucleotides are TGTGCCAGCAGTTTATCGAACGGCCTATTCTATGGCTACACCTTC. The chain combines TRBV27 with TRBJ1-2, with D uncertain. This CDR3 spans 15 amino acids. The germline V gene has CDR1 MNHEY and CDR2 SMNVEV (reference sequence). V was clipped by 0 bases and J by 4 bases, with 12 bases between them.

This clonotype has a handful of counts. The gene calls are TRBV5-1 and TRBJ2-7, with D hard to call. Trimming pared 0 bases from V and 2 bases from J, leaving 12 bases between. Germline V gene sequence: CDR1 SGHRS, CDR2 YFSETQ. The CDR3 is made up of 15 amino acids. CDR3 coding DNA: TGCGCCAGCAGCTTGGGGCTAGAAAACCCCTACGAGCAGTACTTC. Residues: CASSLGLENPYEQYF. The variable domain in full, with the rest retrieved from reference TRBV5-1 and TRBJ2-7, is KAGVTQTPRYLIKTRGQQVTLSCSPISGHRSVSWYQQTPGQGLQFLFEYFSETQRNKGNFPGRFSGRQFSNSRSEMNVSTLELGDSALYLCASSLGLENPYEQYFGPGTRLTVT.

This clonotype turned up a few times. The DNA for the CDR3 is TGCGCCAGCAGCTCCGAGATAGCGGGAGCCGATACGCAGTATTTT. Translating gives CASSSEIAGADTQYF. This chain uses TRBV5-1 with TRBJ2-3; the match to TRBD2 covers 9 bases. This CDR3 spans 15 amino acids. Germline V CDR1 and CDR2: SGHRS, YFSETQ. V trimming: 3 bases; J trimming: 6 bases; junction bases outside the gene matches: 8.

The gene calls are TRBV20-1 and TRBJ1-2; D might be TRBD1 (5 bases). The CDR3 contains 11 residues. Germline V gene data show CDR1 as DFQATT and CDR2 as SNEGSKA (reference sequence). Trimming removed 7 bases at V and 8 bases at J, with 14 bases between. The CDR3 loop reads CSGGGNGGYTF. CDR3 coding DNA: TGCAGTGGGGGGGGTAATGGGGGCTACACCTTC.

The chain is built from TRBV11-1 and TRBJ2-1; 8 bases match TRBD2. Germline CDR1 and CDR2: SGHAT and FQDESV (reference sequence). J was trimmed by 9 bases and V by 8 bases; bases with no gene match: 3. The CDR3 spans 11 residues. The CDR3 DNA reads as TGTGCCAGCTTGCTAGCGGGTGAGCAGTTCTTC. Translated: CASLLAGEQFF.

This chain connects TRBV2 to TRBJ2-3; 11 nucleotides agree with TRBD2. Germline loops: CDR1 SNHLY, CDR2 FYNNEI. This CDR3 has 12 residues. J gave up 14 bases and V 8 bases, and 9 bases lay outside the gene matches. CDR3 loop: CASRGSGGAGYF. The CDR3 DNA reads TGTGCCAGCCGGGGTAGCGGGGGGGCAGGGTATTTT.